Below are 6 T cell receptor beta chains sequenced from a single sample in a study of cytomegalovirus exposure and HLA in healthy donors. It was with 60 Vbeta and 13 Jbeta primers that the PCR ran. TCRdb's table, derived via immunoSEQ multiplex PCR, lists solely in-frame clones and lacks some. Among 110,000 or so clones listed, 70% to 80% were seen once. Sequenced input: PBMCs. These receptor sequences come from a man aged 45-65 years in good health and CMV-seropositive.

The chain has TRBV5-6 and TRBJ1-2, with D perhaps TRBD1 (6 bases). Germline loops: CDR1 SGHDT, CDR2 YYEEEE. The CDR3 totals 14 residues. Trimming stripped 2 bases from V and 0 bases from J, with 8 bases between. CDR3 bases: TGTGCCAGCAGCTTCGGGGGGCCTAACTATGGCTACACCTTC. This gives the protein CASSFGGPNYGYTF.

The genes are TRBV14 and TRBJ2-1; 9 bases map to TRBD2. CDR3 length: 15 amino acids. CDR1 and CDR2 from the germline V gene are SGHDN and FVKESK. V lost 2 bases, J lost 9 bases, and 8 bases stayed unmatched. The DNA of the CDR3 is TGTGCCAGCAGCCAATTAGCGGGAGAGGTGGGTGAGCAGTTCTTC. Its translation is CASSQLAGEVGEQFF. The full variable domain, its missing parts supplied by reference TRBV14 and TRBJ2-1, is EAGVTQFPSHSVIEKGQTVTLRCDPISGHDNLYWYRRVMGKEIKFLLHFVKESKQDESGMPNNRFLAERTGGTYSTLKVQPAELEDSGVYFCASSQLAGEVGEQFFGPGTRLTVL.

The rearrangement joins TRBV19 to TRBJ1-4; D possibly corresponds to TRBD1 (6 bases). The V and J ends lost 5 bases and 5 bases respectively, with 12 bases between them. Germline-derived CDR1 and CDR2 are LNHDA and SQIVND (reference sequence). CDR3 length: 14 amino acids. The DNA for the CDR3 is TGTGCCAGTAGTCCCCCAGGGGTGAATGAAAAACTGTTTTTT. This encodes CASSPPGVNEKLFF.

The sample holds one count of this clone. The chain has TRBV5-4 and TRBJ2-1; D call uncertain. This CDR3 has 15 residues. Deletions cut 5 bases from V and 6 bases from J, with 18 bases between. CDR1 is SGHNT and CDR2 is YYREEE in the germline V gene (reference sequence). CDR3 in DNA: TGTGCCAGCAGGCCGACTGGTACGGGTCGCAATGAGCAGTTCTTC. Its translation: CASRPTGTGRNEQFF.

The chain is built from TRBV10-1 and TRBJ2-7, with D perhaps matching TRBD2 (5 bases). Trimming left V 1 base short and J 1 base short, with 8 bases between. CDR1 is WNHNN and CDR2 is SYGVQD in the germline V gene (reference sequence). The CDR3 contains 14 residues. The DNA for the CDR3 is TGCGCCAGCAGTGAGTATCGACTATCCTACGAGCAGTACTTC. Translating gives CASSEYRLSYEQYF.

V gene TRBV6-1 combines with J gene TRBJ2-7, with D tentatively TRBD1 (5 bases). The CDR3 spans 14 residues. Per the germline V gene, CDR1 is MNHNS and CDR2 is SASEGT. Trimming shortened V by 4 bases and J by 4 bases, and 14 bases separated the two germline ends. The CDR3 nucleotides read TGTGCCAGCAGTGGGCAGGGCGCTTGGTACGAGCAGTACTTC. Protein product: CASSGQGAWYEQYF.